Listed below are T cell receptor beta chains from one sample, sequenced in a study of T-cell memory formation after mild COVID-19. Using its own MiXCR run on the 5' RACE reads, TCRdb lists one record per CDR3 protein. The table lists roughly 180,000 distinct CDR3 sequences, around a tenth of them singletons, with approximately 3.8% in the top ten. The sequenced material came from PBMCs or a T cell subset sorted from them (not recorded which). The receptors shown here come from a man between 18 and 29 years old who had mild COVID-19 (a few samples of this study predate the infection). Cell type and time point are not known. Both conserved end residues are part of each CDR3. Fields, in order: V gene, D gene, J gene, clone size, CDR3 DNA, CDR3 protein. D genes are given only for firm matches. Size is omitted from some rows. Given values are once, few, many or a class for expanded clones.

v_call: TRBV5-1
d_call: .
j_call: TRBJ1-5
clone_size: many
cdr3_nt: TGCGCCAGCAGCTTGGAGGGTTCCGGGGATCAGCCCCAGCATTTT
cdr3_aa: CASSLEGSGDQPQHF

v_call: TRBV6-5
d_call: .
j_call: TRBJ1-1
clone_size: few
cdr3_nt: TGTGCCAGCACCCGGGCGGGGGGGGGCACTGAAGCTTTCTTT
cdr3_aa: CASTRAGGGTEAFF

v_call: TRBV29-1
d_call: .
j_call: TRBJ2-2
clone_size: many
cdr3_nt: TGCAGCGTTGGAAGGTACACCAACACCGGGGAGCTGTTTTTT
cdr3_aa: CSVGRYTNTGELFF

v_call: TRBV2
d_call: .
j_call: TRBJ2-5
clone_size: .
cdr3_nt: TGTGCCAGAAACACCCAAGAGACCCAGTACTTC
cdr3_aa: CARNTQETQYF

v_call: TRBV20-1
d_call: TRBD1
j_call: TRBJ2-5
clone_size: .
cdr3_nt: TGCAGTGCTAGAGATGGACAGGGATATTGGGAGACCCAGTACTTC
cdr3_aa: CSARDGQGYWETQYF

v_call: TRBV29-1
d_call: TRBD1
j_call: TRBJ1-3
clone_size: once
cdr3_nt: TGCGCCGGGACAGGGGCTGGAAACACCATATATTTT
cdr3_aa: CAGTGAGNTIYF

v_call: TRBV4-3
d_call: .
j_call: TRBJ2-5
clone_size: few
cdr3_nt: TGCGCCAGCAGCCATCTAGAAGGGGAGACCCAGTACTTC
cdr3_aa: CASSHLEGETQYF

v_call: TRBV18
d_call: .
j_call: TRBJ2-1
clone_size: few
cdr3_nt: TGTGCCAGCTCGGTGCAGGGGAGCTCCTACAATGAGCAGTTCTTC
cdr3_aa: CASSVQGSSYNEQFF

v_call: TRBV5-1
d_call: .
j_call: TRBJ1-1
clone_size: .
cdr3_nt: TGCGCCAGCAGCCTAGACTTACGGGACACTGAAGCTTTCTTT
cdr3_aa: CASSLDLRDTEAFF

v_call: TRBV5-1
d_call: TRBD2
j_call: TRBJ2-1
clone_size: few
cdr3_nt: TGCGCCAGCAGCAACAAAGGACTAGCGGGGGAGGCTGAGCAGTTCTTC
cdr3_aa: CASSNKGLAGEAEQFF

v_call: TRBV7-2
d_call: TRBD2
j_call: TRBJ2-3
clone_size: .
cdr3_nt: TGTGCCAGCAGCTTTGGACTAGCGATAGATACGCAGTATTTT
cdr3_aa: CASSFGLAIDTQYF

v_call: TRBV5-6
d_call: .
j_call: TRBJ2-5
clone_size: few
cdr3_nt: TGTGCCAGCAGCTTGGGTCCCCCCGCCAGGATGGAGACCCAGTACTTC
cdr3_aa: CASSLGPPARMETQYF

v_call: TRBV7-3
d_call: TRBD2
j_call: TRBJ2-5
clone_size: .
cdr3_nt: TGTGCCAGCAGCTCGAGGGCTAGCGGGGGCGGAGAGACCCAGTACTTC
cdr3_aa: CASSSRASGGGETQYF

v_call: TRBV24-1
d_call: .
j_call: TRBJ2-3
clone_size: few
cdr3_nt: TGTGCCACCAAAAAAGGGGCTAGCACAGATACGCAGTATTTT
cdr3_aa: CATKKGASTDTQYF

v_call: TRBV20-1
d_call: .
j_call: TRBJ2-1
clone_size: once
cdr3_nt: TGCAGTGCCTACACGGGGGAGAACAATGAGCAGTTCTTC
cdr3_aa: CSAYTGENNEQFF

v_call: TRBV5-1
d_call: .
j_call: TRBJ2-2
clone_size: .
cdr3_nt: TGCGCCAGCAGCTTGGCCGGACAGATCACCGGGGAGCTGTTTTTT
cdr3_aa: CASSLAGQITGELFF

v_call: TRBV10-3
d_call: .
j_call: TRBJ1-1
clone_size: .
cdr3_nt: TGTGCCATCAGTGAGTCTGGCAGGGACGGCACTGAAGCTTTCTTT
cdr3_aa: CAISESGRDGTEAFF

v_call: TRBV29-1
d_call: .
j_call: TRBJ1-5
clone_size: few
cdr3_nt: TGCAGCGTTGTGGTCGGAAATCAGCCCCAGCATTTT
cdr3_aa: CSVVVGNQPQHF

v_call: TRBV27
d_call: TRBD2
j_call: TRBJ2-1
clone_size: many
cdr3_nt: TGTGCCAGCAGTACTAACGGGGGGAAGCAGTTCTTC
cdr3_aa: CASSTNGGKQFF

v_call: TRBV18
d_call: .
j_call: TRBJ2-6
clone_size: .
cdr3_nt: TGTGCCAGCTCGACCTTGGGGTCTGGGGCCAACGTCCTGACTTTC
cdr3_aa: CASSTLGSGANVLTF

v_call: TRBV7-2
d_call: TRBD2
j_call: TRBJ2-5
clone_size: few
cdr3_nt: TGTGCCAGCAGCTTAGGGGGGGGGTCAGAGTACTTC
cdr3_aa: CASSLGGGSEYF

v_call: TRBV28
d_call: TRBD1
j_call: TRBJ2-4
clone_size: .
cdr3_nt: TGTGCCAGCAGGGGCCCCCAGGGGGACATTCAGTACTTC
cdr3_aa: CASRGPQGDIQYF

v_call: TRBV2
d_call: .
j_call: TRBJ2-5
clone_size: .
cdr3_nt: TGTGCCAGCAAGCCCTTACAGGACTCCAGGACCCAGTACTTC
cdr3_aa: CASKPLQDSRTQYF

v_call: TRBV11-2
d_call: TRBD2
j_call: TRBJ2-3
clone_size: many
cdr3_nt: TGTGCCAGCAGCCCCCAGCTAGCGGGCACAAATACGCAGTATTTT
cdr3_aa: CASSPQLAGTNTQYF

v_call: TRBV6-1
d_call: TRBD2
j_call: TRBJ2-4
clone_size: .
cdr3_nt: TGTGCCAGCAGTGAAGCTTGGGCTAGCGGGGACTCGACCAAAAACATTCAGTACTTC
cdr3_aa: CASSEAWASGDSTKNIQYF

v_call: TRBV7-2
d_call: .
j_call: TRBJ2-1
clone_size: .
cdr3_nt: TGTGCCAGCAGCTTCCCCCTCGCGGGGACGAATGAGCAGTTCTTC
cdr3_aa: CASSFPLAGTNEQFF

v_call: TRBV20-1
d_call: .
j_call: TRBJ1-5
clone_size: .
cdr3_nt: TGCAGTGCTCCCGGGAGAGCCCAGCATTTT
cdr3_aa: CSAPGRAQHF

v_call: TRBV5-1
d_call: .
j_call: TRBJ2-4
clone_size: medium-sized
cdr3_nt: TGCGCCAGCAGCTTGGCTTTTGAGAAGGCAGCCAAAAACATTCAGTACTTC
cdr3_aa: CASSLAFEKAAKNIQYF

v_call: TRBV6-1
d_call: TRBD1
j_call: TRBJ2-1
clone_size: few
cdr3_nt: TGTGCCAGCAGATTAACAGGGGGCTCCTACAATGAGCAGTTCTTC
cdr3_aa: CASRLTGGSYNEQFF

v_call: TRBV6-5
d_call: .
j_call: TRBJ2-5
clone_size: few
cdr3_nt: TGTGCCAGCAGTTTGATGGTGGGCGCGGAGACCCAGTACTTC
cdr3_aa: CASSLMVGAETQYF

v_call: TRBV7-2
d_call: .
j_call: TRBJ2-3
clone_size: few
cdr3_nt: TGTGCCAGCAGCGGCGGTCCGGGGGATACGCAGTATTTT
cdr3_aa: CASSGGPGDTQYF

v_call: TRBV4-2
d_call: TRBD1
j_call: TRBJ1-1
clone_size: few
cdr3_nt: TGTGCCAGCAGCCACGCCGAAGGACAGGGGGGGATTGAAGCTTTCTTT
cdr3_aa: CASSHAEGQGGIEAFF

v_call: TRBV11-2
d_call: .
j_call: TRBJ2-1
clone_size: many
cdr3_nt: TGTGCCAGCAGCTTAGGAAGCTCCTACAATGAGCAGTTCTTC
cdr3_aa: CASSLGSSYNEQFF

v_call: TRBV7-9
d_call: .
j_call: TRBJ2-3
clone_size: many
cdr3_nt: TGTGCCAGCAGCCTCTCGGACGGCACAGATACGCAGTATTTT
cdr3_aa: CASSLSDGTDTQYF

v_call: TRBV5-1
d_call: TRBD2
j_call: TRBJ2-1
clone_size: many
cdr3_nt: TGCGCCAGCAGCAGACGCGGGGGGACCCGAAGCTCCTACAATGAGCAGTTCTTC
cdr3_aa: CASSRRGGTRSSYNEQFF

v_call: TRBV6-6
d_call: .
j_call: TRBJ1-4
clone_size: few
cdr3_nt: TGTGCCAGCAGTCGTTCAGGGGCAACTAATGAAAAACTGTTTTTT
cdr3_aa: CASSRSGATNEKLFF

v_call: TRBV7-9
d_call: .
j_call: TRBJ2-2
clone_size: .
cdr3_nt: TGTGCCAGCAGCGAACAGGACACCGGGGAGCTGTTTTTT
cdr3_aa: CASSEQDTGELFF

v_call: TRBV19
d_call: .
j_call: TRBJ1-3
clone_size: many
cdr3_nt: TGTGCCAGTAGTGTGACCCGCTCTGGAAACACCATATATTTT
cdr3_aa: CASSVTRSGNTIYF

v_call: TRBV5-1
d_call: .
j_call: TRBJ2-5
clone_size: .
cdr3_nt: TGCGCCAGCAGCTTGGCGGTTAAAGAGACCCAGTACTTC
cdr3_aa: CASSLAVKETQYF

v_call: TRBV6-5
d_call: .
j_call: TRBJ1-1
clone_size: .
cdr3_nt: TGTGCCAGCAGTTACTCGGCCGTGCCCATGAACACTGAAGCTTTCTTT
cdr3_aa: CASSYSAVPMNTEAFF

v_call: TRBV18
d_call: .
j_call: TRBJ1-1
clone_size: .
cdr3_nt: TGTGCCAGCTCACCAGACGCAGGATTAAGAGCTTTCTTT
cdr3_aa: CASSPDAGLRAFF

v_call: TRBV7-9
d_call: .
j_call: TRBJ2-1
clone_size: many
cdr3_nt: TGTGCCAGCAGCTTAGGCTCCTACAATGAGCAGTTCTTC
cdr3_aa: CASSLGSYNEQFF

v_call: TRBV20-1
d_call: .
j_call: TRBJ2-1
clone_size: .
cdr3_nt: TGCAGTGCTCCCCGGGGGCGGGGAAAATGGTACAATGAGCAGTTCTTC
cdr3_aa: CSAPRGRGKWYNEQFF

v_call: TRBV6-5
d_call: TRBD1
j_call: TRBJ1-1
clone_size: few
cdr3_nt: TGTGCCAGCAGTTACTCTAAGACAGGGATGAACACTGAAGCTTTCTTT
cdr3_aa: CASSYSKTGMNTEAFF

v_call: TRBV21-1
d_call: .
j_call: TRBJ1-2
clone_size: few
cdr3_nt: TGTGCCCGAGGCCACTCTTACCGTAACTATGGCTACACCTTC
cdr3_aa: CARGHSYRNYGYTF

v_call: TRBV19
d_call: .
j_call: TRBJ1-5
clone_size: .
cdr3_nt: TGTGCCAGTAGTAATCGTCTCGGGGACAATCAGCCCCAGCATTTT
cdr3_aa: CASSNRLGDNQPQHF

v_call: TRBV6-1
d_call: .
j_call: TRBJ1-1
clone_size: once
cdr3_nt: TGTGCCAGCACGGTGGAAAGGGGCCGTTTGGCTTTCTTT
cdr3_aa: CASTVERGRLAFF

v_call: TRBV30
d_call: TRBD1
j_call: TRBJ2-7
clone_size: .
cdr3_nt: TGTGCCTGGACAGGGGGCTCCTACGAGCAGTACTTC
cdr3_aa: CAWTGGSYEQYF

v_call: TRBV29-1
d_call: .
j_call: TRBJ1-2
clone_size: few
cdr3_nt: TGCAGCGTTGCGGATGGCTACACCTTC
cdr3_aa: CSVADGYTF

v_call: TRBV18
d_call: .
j_call: TRBJ2-1
clone_size: few
cdr3_nt: TGTGCCAGCTCACCCCAGGGGGGAGGAGTTAACAATGAGCAGTTCTTC
cdr3_aa: CASSPQGGGVNNEQFF

v_call: TRBV7-7
d_call: .
j_call: TRBJ1-1
clone_size: .
cdr3_nt: TGTGCCAGCAGCTTAGCGTTCGGTACTGAAGCTTTCTTT
cdr3_aa: CASSLAFGTEAFF

v_call: TRBV20-1
d_call: .
j_call: TRBJ2-3
clone_size: .
cdr3_nt: TGCAGTGCGACCCCGGGCACCGGCACAGATACGCAGTATTTT
cdr3_aa: CSATPGTGTDTQYF

v_call: TRBV7-9
d_call: .
j_call: TRBJ2-1
clone_size: many
cdr3_nt: TGTGCCAGCAGCCCGGTTTCGGCATCCGGCGAGCAGTTCTTC
cdr3_aa: CASSPVSASGEQFF

v_call: TRBV25-1
d_call: TRBD1
j_call: TRBJ1-1
clone_size: few
cdr3_nt: TGTGCCAGCAGTGAGAGGGGACAGGAAGCTTTCTTT
cdr3_aa: CASSERGQEAFF